This paragraph covers one T cell receptor beta chain sequence. As yet, its antigen is unknown. The sample comes from a study of graft-versus-host responses after intestinal transplantation. Study-wide background: Recipients underwent multivisceral, liver-intestinal, or isolated intestinal transplants. All of the recipients had induction that used anti-thymocyte globulin, then tacrolimus and steroids for 2 to 3 years.

Study-level results: Some GvH clones were seen earlier in gut or blood, suggesting intestinal origin. Levels of circulating GvH clones at their peak were associated with early post-transplant HvG declines.

Germline V CDR1 and CDR2: MDHEN, SYDVKM. CDR3 size: 16 residues. V was trimmed by 8 bases and J by 2 bases, leaving 19 bases between them. Assay: immunoSEQ multiplex PCR; the TCRdb copy retains only in-frame clones and omits some. The sample holds 85,000 to 95,000 clones, 85% to 95% seen once. The material was unstimulated CD8+ T cells sorted from spleen or lymph node cells, obtained before intestinal transplant. The TCR sequence derives from a human donor who received an intestinal transplant. The genes are TRBV28 and TRBJ2-1; a weak D match, TRBD2 (7 bases). CDR3 in amino acids: CASETSLGGPYNEQFF. DNA for the CDR3: TGTGCCAGCGAAACGTCGCTGGGGGGGCCCTACAATGAGCAGTTCTTC.